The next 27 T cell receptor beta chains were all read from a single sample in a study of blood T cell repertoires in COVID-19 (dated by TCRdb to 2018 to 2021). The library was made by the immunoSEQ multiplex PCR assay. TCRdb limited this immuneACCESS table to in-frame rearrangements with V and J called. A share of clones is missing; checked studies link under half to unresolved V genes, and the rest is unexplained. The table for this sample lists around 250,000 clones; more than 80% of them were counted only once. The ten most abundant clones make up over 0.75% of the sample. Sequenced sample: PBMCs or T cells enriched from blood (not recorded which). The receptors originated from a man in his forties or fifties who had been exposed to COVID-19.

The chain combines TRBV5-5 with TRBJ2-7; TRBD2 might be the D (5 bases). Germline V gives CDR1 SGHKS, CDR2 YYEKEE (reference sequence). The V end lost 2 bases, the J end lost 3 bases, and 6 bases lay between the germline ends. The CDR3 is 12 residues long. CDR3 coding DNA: TGTGCCAGCAGCTTCGGGAACTACGAGCAGTACGTC. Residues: CASSFGNYEQYV.

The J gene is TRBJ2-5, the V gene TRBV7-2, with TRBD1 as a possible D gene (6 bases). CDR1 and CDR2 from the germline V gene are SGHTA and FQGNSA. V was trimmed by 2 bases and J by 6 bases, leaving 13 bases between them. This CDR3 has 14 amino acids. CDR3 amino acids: CASSLRQGKQTQYF. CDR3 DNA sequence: TGTGCCAGCAGCTTACGGCAGGGGAAACAGACCCAGTACTTC.

CDR3 coding DNA: TGTGCCAGCAGCTCCCAACAGGGGGAAGCTTTCTTT. It yields the protein CASSSQQGEAFF. The chain recombines TRBV7-9 with TRBJ1-1; 7 nucleotides match TRBD1. The junction had 4 bases not matched to a gene; V was cut back by 4 bases and J by 8 bases. The CDR3 has 12 amino acids. In germline, CDR1 is SEHNR, CDR2 FQNEAQ (reference sequence).

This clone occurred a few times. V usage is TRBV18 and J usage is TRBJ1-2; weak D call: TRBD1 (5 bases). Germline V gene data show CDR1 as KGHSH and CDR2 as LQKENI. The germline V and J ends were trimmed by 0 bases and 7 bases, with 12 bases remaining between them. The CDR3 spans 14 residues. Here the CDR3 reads CASSPPLAGVGYTF. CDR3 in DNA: TGTGCCAGCTCACCACCTTTGGCGGGGGTTGGCTACACCTTC.

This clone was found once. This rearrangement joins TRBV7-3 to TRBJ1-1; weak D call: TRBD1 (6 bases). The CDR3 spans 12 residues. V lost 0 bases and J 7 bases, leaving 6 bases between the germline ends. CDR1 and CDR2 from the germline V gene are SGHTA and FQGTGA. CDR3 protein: CASSLTTGEAFF. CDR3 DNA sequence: TGTGCCAGCAGCTTAACGACAGGTGAAGCTTTCTTT.

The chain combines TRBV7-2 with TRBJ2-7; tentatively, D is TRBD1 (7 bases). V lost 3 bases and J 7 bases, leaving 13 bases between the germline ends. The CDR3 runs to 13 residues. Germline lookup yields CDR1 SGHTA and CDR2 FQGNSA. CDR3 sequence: CASSLEGAREQYF. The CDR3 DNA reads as TGTGCCAGCAGCTTGGAGGGGGCGCGGGAGCAGTACTTC.

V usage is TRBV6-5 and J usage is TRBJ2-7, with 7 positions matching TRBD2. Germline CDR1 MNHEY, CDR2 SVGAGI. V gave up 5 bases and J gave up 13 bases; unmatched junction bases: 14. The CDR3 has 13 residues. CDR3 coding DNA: TGTGCCAGCAGTCAATGGGGGGGGGAACGGCGATACTTC. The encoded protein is CASSQWGGERRYF.

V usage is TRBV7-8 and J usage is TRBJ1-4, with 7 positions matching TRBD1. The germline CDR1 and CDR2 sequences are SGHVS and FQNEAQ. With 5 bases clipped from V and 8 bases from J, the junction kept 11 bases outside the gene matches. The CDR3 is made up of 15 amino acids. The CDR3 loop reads CASSPRGGVEEKLFF. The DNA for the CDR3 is TGTGCCAGCAGCCCTCGAGGGGGCGTTGAGGAAAAACTGTTTTTT.

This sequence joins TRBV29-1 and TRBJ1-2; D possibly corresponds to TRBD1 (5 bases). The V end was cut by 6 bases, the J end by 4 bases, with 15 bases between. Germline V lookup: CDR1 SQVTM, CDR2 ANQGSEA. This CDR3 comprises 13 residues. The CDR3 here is CSVSTGVSYGYTF. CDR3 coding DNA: TGCAGCGTATCAACGGGGGTTAGCTATGGCTACACCTTC.

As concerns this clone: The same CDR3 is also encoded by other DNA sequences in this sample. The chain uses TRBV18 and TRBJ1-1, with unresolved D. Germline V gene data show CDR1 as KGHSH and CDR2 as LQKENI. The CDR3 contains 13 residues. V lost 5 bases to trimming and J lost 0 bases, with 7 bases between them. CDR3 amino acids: CASSSDMNTEAFF. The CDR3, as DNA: TGTGCCAGCTCATCTGACATGAACACTGAAGCTTTCTTT.

CDR3 sequence reads: CASSVDLGTGAYGYTF. The CDR3 DNA reads TGTGCCAGCAGCGTAGATTTAGGGACAGGGGCCTATGGCTACACCTTC. The chain employs TRBV9 and TRBJ1-2; 10 bases map to TRBD1. The junction had 6 bases not matched to a gene; V was cut back by 0 bases and J by 4 bases. The CDR3 loop spans 16 amino acids. The germline V gene has CDR1 SGDLS and CDR2 YYNGEE.

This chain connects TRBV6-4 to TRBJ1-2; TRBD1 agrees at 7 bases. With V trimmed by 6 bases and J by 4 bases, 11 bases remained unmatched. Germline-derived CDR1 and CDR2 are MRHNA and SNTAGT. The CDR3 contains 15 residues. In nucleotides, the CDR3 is TGTGCCAGCAGACTACAGACAGGGTCCGGCTATGGCTACACCTTC. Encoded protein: CASRLQTGSGYGYTF.

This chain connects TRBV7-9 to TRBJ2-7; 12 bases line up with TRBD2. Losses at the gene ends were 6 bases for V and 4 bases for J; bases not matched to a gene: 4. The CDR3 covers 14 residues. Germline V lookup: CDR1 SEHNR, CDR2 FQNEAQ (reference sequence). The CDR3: CASRRTSGDYEQYF. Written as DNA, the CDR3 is TGTGCCAGCAGGAGGACTAGCGGGGATTACGAGCAGTACTTC.

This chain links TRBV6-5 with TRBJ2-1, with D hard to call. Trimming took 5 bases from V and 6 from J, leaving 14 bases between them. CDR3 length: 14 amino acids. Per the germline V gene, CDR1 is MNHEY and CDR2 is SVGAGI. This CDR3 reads CASSPTRVSNEQFF. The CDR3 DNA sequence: TGTGCCAGCAGTCCTACCCGCGTCTCCAATGAGCAGTTCTTC.

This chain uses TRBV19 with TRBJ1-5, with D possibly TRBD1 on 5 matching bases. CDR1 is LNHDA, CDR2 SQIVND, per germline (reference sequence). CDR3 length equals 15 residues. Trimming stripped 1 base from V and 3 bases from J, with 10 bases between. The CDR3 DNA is TGTGCCAGTAGTATAGTCCCAGGGCCCAATCAGCCCCAGCATTTT. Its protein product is CASSIVPGPNQPQHF.

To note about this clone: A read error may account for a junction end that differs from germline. As DNA, the CDR3 is TGTGCCAGCAGCGAAGACAGGGGGCCCCACAATGAGCAGTTCTTC. Translation: CASSEDRGPHNEQFF. The chain has TRBV2 and TRBJ2-1; 10 nucleotides match TRBD1. The CDR3 is made up of 15 amino acids. The germline CDR1 and CDR2 sequences are SNHLY and FYNNEI.

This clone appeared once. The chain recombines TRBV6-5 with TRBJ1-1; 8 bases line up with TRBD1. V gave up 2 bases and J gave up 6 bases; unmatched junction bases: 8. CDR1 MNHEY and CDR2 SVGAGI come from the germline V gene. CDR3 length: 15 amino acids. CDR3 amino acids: CASSYGLQTGAEAFF. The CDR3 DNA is TGTGCCAGCAGTTACGGGCTACAGACAGGGGCTGAAGCTTTCTTT.

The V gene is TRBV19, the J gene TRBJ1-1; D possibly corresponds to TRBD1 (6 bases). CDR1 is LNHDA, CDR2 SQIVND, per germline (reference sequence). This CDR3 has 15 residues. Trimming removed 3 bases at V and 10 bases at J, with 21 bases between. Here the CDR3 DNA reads TGTGCCAGTAGTATTTCTGGACAGAGGGTCCGGGGAGCTTTCTTT. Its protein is CASSISGQRVRGAFF. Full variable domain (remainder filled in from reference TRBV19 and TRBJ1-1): DGGITQSPKYLFRKEGQNVTLSCEQNLNHDAMYWYRQDPGQGLRLIYYSQIVNDFQKGDIAEGYSVSREKKESFPLTVTSAQKNPTAFYLCASSISGQRVRGAFFGQGTRLTVV.

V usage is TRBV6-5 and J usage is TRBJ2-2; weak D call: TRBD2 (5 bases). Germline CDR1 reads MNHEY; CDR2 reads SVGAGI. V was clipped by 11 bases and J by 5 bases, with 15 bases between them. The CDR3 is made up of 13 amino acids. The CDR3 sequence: CAAHITGTGELFF. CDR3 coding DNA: TGTGCCGCACACATAACGGGAACCGGGGAGCTGTTTTTT.

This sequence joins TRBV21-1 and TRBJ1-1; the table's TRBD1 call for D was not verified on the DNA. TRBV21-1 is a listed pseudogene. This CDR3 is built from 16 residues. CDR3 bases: TGTGCCAGCAGCAAAGAAGAGGGGGCCAGGAACACTGAAGCTTTCTTT. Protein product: CASSKEEGARNTEAFF.

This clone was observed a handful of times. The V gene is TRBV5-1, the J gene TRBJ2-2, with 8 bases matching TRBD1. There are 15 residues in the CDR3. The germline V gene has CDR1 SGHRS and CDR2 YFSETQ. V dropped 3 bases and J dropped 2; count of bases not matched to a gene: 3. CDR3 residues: CASSYGTGNTGELFF. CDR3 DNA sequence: TGCGCCAGCAGCTACGGGACAGGTAACACCGGGGAGCTGTTTTTT.

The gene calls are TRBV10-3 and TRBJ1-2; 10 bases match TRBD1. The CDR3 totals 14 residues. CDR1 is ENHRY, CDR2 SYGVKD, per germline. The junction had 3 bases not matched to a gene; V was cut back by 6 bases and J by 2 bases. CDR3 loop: CAIRMTGGNYGYTF. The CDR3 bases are TGTGCCATCAGGATGACAGGGGGCAACTATGGCTACACCTTC.

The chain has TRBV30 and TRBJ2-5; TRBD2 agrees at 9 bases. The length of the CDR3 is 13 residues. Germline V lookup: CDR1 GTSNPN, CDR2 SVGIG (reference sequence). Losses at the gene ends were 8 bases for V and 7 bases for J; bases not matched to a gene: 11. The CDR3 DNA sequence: TGTGCCGCCGGTAGCGGGGGATCGTCGACCCAGTACTTC. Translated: CAAGSGGSSTQYF.

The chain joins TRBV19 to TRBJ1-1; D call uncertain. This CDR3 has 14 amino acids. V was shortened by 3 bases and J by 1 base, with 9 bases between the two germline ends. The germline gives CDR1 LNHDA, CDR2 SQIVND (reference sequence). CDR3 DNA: TGTGCCAGTAGTATCTTGGGCTCGAACACTGAAGCTTTCTTT. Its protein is CASSILGSNTEAFF.

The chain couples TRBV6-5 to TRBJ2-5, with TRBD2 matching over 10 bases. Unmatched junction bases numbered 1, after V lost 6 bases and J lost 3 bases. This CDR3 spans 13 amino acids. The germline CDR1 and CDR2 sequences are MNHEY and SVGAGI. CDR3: CASRTSGEETQYF. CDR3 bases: TGTGCCAGCAGAACTAGCGGGGAAGAGACCCAGTACTTC.

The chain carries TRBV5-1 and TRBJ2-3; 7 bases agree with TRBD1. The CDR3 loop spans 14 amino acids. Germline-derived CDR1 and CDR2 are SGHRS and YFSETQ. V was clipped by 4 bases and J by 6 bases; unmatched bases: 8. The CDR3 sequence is CASSLRTGADTQYF. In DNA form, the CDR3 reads TGCGCCAGCAGCCTCCGGACAGGAGCGGATACGCAGTATTTT.

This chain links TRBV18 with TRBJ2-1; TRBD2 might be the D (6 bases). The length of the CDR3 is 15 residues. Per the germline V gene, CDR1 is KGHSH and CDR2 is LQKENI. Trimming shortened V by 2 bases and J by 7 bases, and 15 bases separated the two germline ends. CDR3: CASSPSRETINEQFF. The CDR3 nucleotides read TGTGCCAGCTCACCATCCCGGGAGACGATTAATGAGCAGTTCTTC.